These T cell receptor beta chains were read from a single sample in a study of blood T cell repertoires in COVID-19. The table came from immunoSEQ multiplex PCR; TCRdb's copy has only in-frame clones and leaves some out. The table shows 200,000 to 250,000 clones, with under 90% occurring only once. Sequenced: peripheral blood. These receptors were taken from a woman over 75 with active or convalescent COVID-19. CDR3s include the opening cysteine and the closing phenylalanine or tryptophan. The order of the fields is V gene, J gene, D gene, CDR3 length, clone size, CDR3 DNA, CDR3 protein. The D gene is left open where the match is weak. Size is omitted from some rows. Given values are once, few, many or a class for expanded clones.

V gene: TRBV12-2
J gene: TRBJ1-5
D gene: -
CDR3 length: 15
clone size: -
CDR3 DNA: TGTGCAAGTCGCTTGGCCTACAGGGGCAATCAGCCCCAGCATTTT
CDR3 protein: CASRLAYRGNQPQHF

V gene: TRBV2
J gene: TRBJ2-1
D gene: -
CDR3 length: 14
clone size: -
CDR3 DNA: TGTGCCAGCACTGGACAGAGCTCCTACAATGAGCAGTTCTTC
CDR3 protein: CASTGQSSYNEQFF

V gene: TRBV13
J gene: TRBJ2-1
D gene: -
CDR3 length: 15
clone size: -
CDR3 DNA: TGTGCCAGCAGCTTAGGCGGAGGGAGCTACAATGAGCAGTTCTTC
CDR3 protein: CASSLGGGSYNEQFF

V gene: TRBV15
J gene: TRBJ1-2
D gene: TRBD1
CDR3 length: 15
clone size: -
CDR3 DNA: TGTGCCACCAGCAGAGGAGGGACAGCAAATTATGGCTACACCTTC
CDR3 protein: CATSRGGTANYGYTF

V gene: TRBV4-2
J gene: TRBJ2-1
D gene: -
CDR3 length: 17
clone size: -
CDR3 DNA: TGTGCCAGCAGCCAAGATCTCGCCAGGGCCTCCTACAATGAGCAGTTCTTC
CDR3 protein: CASSQDLARASYNEQFF

V gene: TRBV3-1/TRBV3-2
J gene: TRBJ2-5
D gene: TRBD2
CDR3 length: 18
clone size: -
CDR3 DNA: TGTGCCAGCAGCCGTGGACTAGCGGGGGCCAGGGGGGCAGAGACCCAGTACTTC
CDR3 protein: CASSRGLAGARGAETQYF

V gene: TRBV19
J gene: TRBJ2-1
D gene: -
CDR3 length: 13
clone size: -
CDR3 DNA: TGTGCCAGTAGTTATCCAGGGAACAATGAGCAGTTCTTC
CDR3 protein: CASSYPGNNEQFF

V gene: TRBV7-2
J gene: TRBJ2-2
D gene: TRBD2
CDR3 length: 16
clone size: -
CDR3 DNA: TGTGCCAGCAGCTCGCGGGGACTAGCAGTCACCGGGGAGCTGTTTTTT
CDR3 protein: CASSSRGLAVTGELFF

V gene: TRBV4-2
J gene: TRBJ2-1
D gene: -
CDR3 length: 14
clone size: -
CDR3 DNA: TGTGCCAGCAGCCATGAGGGTACCTACAATGAGCAGTTCTTC
CDR3 protein: CASSHEGTYNEQFF

V gene: TRBV20-1
J gene: TRBJ2-5
D gene: -
CDR3 length: 11
clone size: few
CDR3 DNA: TGCAGTGCTAGACTACAAGAGACCCAGTACTTC
CDR3 protein: CSARLQETQYF

V gene: TRBV12-3/TRBV12-4
J gene: TRBJ1-1
D gene: -
CDR3 length: 13
clone size: -
CDR3 DNA: TGTGCCAGCAGCAGACAGCTGAACACTGAAGCTTTCTTT
CDR3 protein: CASSRQLNTEAFF

V gene: TRBV28
J gene: TRBJ2-1
D gene: TRBD2
CDR3 length: 17
clone size: -
CDR3 DNA: TGTGCCAGCAGTTTATGGGTTATGAGCGGGGGGATCAGAAAGCAGTTCTTC
CDR3 protein: CASSLWVMSGGIRKQFF

V gene: TRBV9
J gene: TRBJ2-3
D gene: TRBD2
CDR3 length: 15
clone size: -
CDR3 DNA: TGTGCCAGCACGCCGGGTAGCGGGTACACAGATACGCAGTATTTT
CDR3 protein: CASTPGSGYTDTQYF

V gene: TRBV6-6
J gene: TRBJ2-7
D gene: -
CDR3 length: 13
clone size: -
CDR3 DNA: TGTGCCAGCAGTATTCAGTCATCCTACGAGCAGTACTTC
CDR3 protein: CASSIQSSYEQYF

V gene: TRBV7-2
J gene: TRBJ1-6
D gene: TRBD1
CDR3 length: 15
clone size: -
CDR3 DNA: TGTGCCAGCAGCTACAGGGGTCCCTATAATTCACCCCTCCACTTT
CDR3 protein: CASSYRGPYNSPLHF

V gene: TRBV5-1
J gene: TRBJ2-7
D gene: -
CDR3 length: 15
clone size: -
CDR3 DNA: TGCGCCAGCAGCTTGGGTTCTCCTCGGGAAGGCGAGCAGTACTTC
CDR3 protein: CASSLGSPREGEQYF

V gene: TRBV23-1
J gene: TRBJ1-2
D gene: -
CDR3 length: 13
clone size: -
CDR3 DNA: TGCGCCAGCAGTCTTAAACTGACAGGCGGCTACACCTTC
CDR3 protein: CASSLKLTGGYTF